The clone carrying this TCR beta chain appeared many times. As yet, its antigen is unknown. TCRdb reanalysed the reads using MiXCR and keeps one entry per CDR3 protein. The sample consists of about 69,000 distinct CDR3 sequences, less than 30% of them appearing once. The sample comes from a study of T cell repertoires in cytomegalovirus infection. Study context: HLA-B-restricted CMV epitopes that are well studied, plus recently identified HLA-C-restricted ones, were used by the study. Public TCR beta signatures provided an indication of both CMV infection and a matching HLA type. Notes on the study in general: Identification of carriers of CMV plus the relevant HLA was performed using cumulative public TCR beta family frequency. Clonotype analysis showed dominance of the ex vivo response by HLA-C-restricted CMV-specific TCR beta clonotypes.

The receptor was derived from a human donor in good health (CMV status not recorded). Some clones in this sample may be carry-over from other donors' samples. This specimen consisted of CD8+ T cells from cultured PBMCs, obtained from culture after CMV antigen stimulation.

The DNA of the CDR3 is TGTGCCAGCAGCTTAGTGTTGGGACAGGGACTATACAATGAGCAGTTCTTC. Its protein is CASSLVLGQGLYNEQFF. The chain employs TRBV11-2 and TRBJ2-1, with 9 bases identical to TRBD1. The germline V gene encodes CDR1 SGHAT and CDR2 FQNNGV. Trimming removed 1 base from V and 4 bases from J; junction bases left unmatched: 8. The CDR3 has 17 amino acids. Full variable domain (rest looked up from reference TRBV11-2 and TRBJ2-1): EAGVAQSPRYKIIEKRQSVAFWCNPISGHATLYWYQQILGQGPKLLIQFQNNGVVDDSQLPKDRFSAERLKGVDSTLKIQPAKLEDSAVYLCASSLVLGQGLYNEQFFGPGTRLTVL.